A selection of T cell receptor beta chains follows, all from one sample in a study of molecular identifiers for immune sequencing clone quantification. TCRdb reprocessed the PCR reads with MiXCR, giving one entry per CDR3 protein. The sample lists more than 85,000 distinct CDR3 sequences, 35% to 40% occurring once. Sequenced input: naive CD8+ T cells from blood, with Jurkat cell RNA spiked in. The receptors originated from a human donor in good health. Some libraries in this study had Jurkat cell RNA spiked in. Each CDR3 is given with its conserved first and last residue. The D gene is left open where the match is weak. Rows give clone size only sometimes, using once, few, many, or a class for an expanded clone.

>TRBJ2-7|TRBV20-1|-|few
CSARDISSYEQYF
TGCAGTGCTAGAGATATCAGCTCCTACGAGCAGTACTTC
>TRBJ1-1|TRBV9|-|few
CASSVLKAANTEAFF
TGTGCCAGCAGCGTACTCAAGGCGGCCAACACTGAAGCTTTCTTT
>TRBJ2-7|TRBV4-1|-|few
CASSQDRGEQYF
TGCGCCAGCAGCCAAGATAGAGGGGAGCAGTACTTC
>TRBJ2-2|TRBV19|-|-
CASYGALSGELFF
TGTGCCTCATATGGGGCGCTCTCCGGGGAGCTGTTTTTT
>TRBJ1-2|TRBV29-1|-|few
CSVVWPGLNYGYTF
TGCAGCGTTGTCTGGCCAGGGCTCAACTATGGCTACACCTTC
>TRBJ1-3|TRBV7-9|-|many
CASYTGNTIYF
TGTGCCAGCTATACCGGAAACACCATATATTTT
>TRBJ2-5|TRBV28|-|-
CASRSTRGWKTQYF
TGTGCCAGCAGATCCACGCGAGGTTGGAAGACCCAGTACTTC
>TRBJ2-6|TRBV27|-|-
CASSPRGPGANVLTF
TGTGCCAGCAGTCCCCGAGGCCCCGGGGCCAACGTCCTGACTTTC
>TRBJ2-3|TRBV2|-|many
CASSLTLAGTDTQYF
TGTGCCAGCAGCCTCACCCTAGCAGGGACAGATACGCAGTATTTT
>TRBJ2-7|TRBV6-2/TRBV6-3|-|-
CASTPLGDEQYF
TGTGCCAGCACCCCCCTAGGGGACGAGCAGTACTTC
>TRBJ1-1|TRBV7-6|-|-
CASSLASGIRTEAFF
TGTGCCAGCAGCTTAGCGTCAGGGATCCGCACTGAAGCTTTCTTT
>TRBJ2-3|TRBV12-3/TRBV12-4|-|-
CASSLPLEGGTDTQNF
TGTGCCAGCAGTCTTCCGCTAGAAGGCGGCACAGATACGCAGAATTTT
>TRBJ1-1|TRBV28|TRBD1|-
CASSLETGGDTEAIF
TGTGCCAGCAGTTTAGAAACAGGGGGGGACACTGAAGCTATCTTT
>TRBJ2-7|TRBV4-2|-|many
CASSHGTYEQYF
TGTGCCAGCAGCCACGGTACCTACGAGCAGTACTTC
>TRBJ1-5|TRBV28|TRBD1|many
CASSPTGSQPQHF
TGTGCCAGCAGTCCGACAGGGAGTCAGCCCCAGCATTTT
>TRBJ2-7|TRBV29-1|-|-
CSVEEGKDYEQYF
TGCAGCGTTGAGGAGGGGAAGGACTACGAGCAGTACTTC
>TRBJ2-3|TRBV4-1|TRBD1|few
CASSLDIPGQGTDTQYF
TGCGCCAGCAGCCTCGATATCCCGGGACAGGGCACAGATACGCAGTATTTT
>TRBJ2-7|TRBV10-3|-|-
CAISDPRWREQYF
TGTGCCATCAGTGACCCCAGGTGGCGCGAGCAGTACTTC
>TRBJ2-1|TRBV2|TRBD1|many
CASSDPTGLENEQFF
TGTGCCAGCAGCGACCCGACAGGGCTGGAAAATGAGCAGTTCTTC
>TRBJ2-7|TRBV7-2|-|once
CASSPGGSAYEQNF
TGTGCCAGCAGCCCTGGGGGCAGTGCCTACGAGCAGAACTTC
>TRBJ2-5|TRBV18|-|many
CASSLRETQYF
TGTGCCAGCTCACTTCGAGAGACCCAGTACTTC
>TRBJ2-2|TRBV13|-|-
CASSPSGFYTGELIF
TGTGCCAGCAGTCCCTCAGGGTTTTACACCGGGGAGCTGATTTTT
>TRBJ2-1|TRBV12-3/TRBV12-4|TRBD2|-
CASSPLAGGINEQFF
TGTGCCAGCAGTCCCCTAGCGGGAGGCATCAATGAGCAGTTCTTC
>TRBJ2-3|TRBV6-5|-|-
CASSYSGDGGSTDTQYF
TGTGCCAGCAGTTACTCCGGTGACGGGGGATCCACAGATACGCAGTATTTT
>TRBJ1-1|TRBV6-4|TRBD1|few
CASRDTGVTEAFF
TGTGCCAGCAGGGACACAGGGGTCACTGAAGCTTTCTTT
>TRBJ2-7|TRBV12-3/TRBV12-4|TRBD1|many
CASSFLVSDRAAF
TGTGCCAGCAGTTTCCTTGTTTCGGACAGGGCAGCCTTC
>TRBJ2-2|TRBV7-9|-|few
CASSLPAYANTGELFF
TGTGCCAGCAGCTTACCTGCATACGCGAACACCGGGGAGCTGTTTTTT
>TRBJ2-7|TRBV4-3|-|-
CASSQDLDSHYEQYF
TGCGCCAGCAGCCAAGATCTGGACAGCCACTACGAGCAGTACTTC
>TRBJ1-6|TRBV5-5|-|many
CASSVRGHNSPLHF
TGTGCCAGCAGTGTTCGCGGGCATAATTCACCCCTCCACTTT
>TRBJ2-3|TRBV7-6|-|many
CASSLEVGADTQYF
TGTGCCAGCAGCTTAGAGGTGGGGGCAGATACGCAGTATTTT
>TRBJ2-3|TRBV3-1|TRBD2|-
CASSHGRGWIDTQYF
TGTGCCAGCAGCCACGGGCGGGGGTGGATAGATACGCAGTATTTT
>TRBJ1-4|TRBV7-9|TRBD1|-
CASSLPRTGDNEKLFF
TGTGCCAGCAGCTTACCGCGGACAGGCGATAATGAAAAACTGTTTTTT
>TRBJ2-7|TRBV5-1|TRBD2|-
CASSWASGPLNEQYF
TGCGCCAGCAGCTGGGCTAGCGGGCCCCTTAACGAGCAGTACTTC
>TRBJ2-7|TRBV10-3|-|few
CATLSVANSYEQYF
TGTGCCACCTTGTCGGTAGCGAACTCCTACGAGCAGTACTTC
>TRBJ2-1|TRBV9|-|-
CASSTMDYNEQFF
TGTGCCAGCAGCACCATGGACTACAATGAGCAGTTCTTC
>TRBJ1-2|TRBV28|-|-
CASSSAGARGYTF
TGTGCCAGCAGCTCAGCCGGGGCCCGAGGCTACACCTTC
>TRBJ2-1|TRBV29-1|-|-
CSAPGAWTQEKVYNEQFF
TGCAGCGCCCCGGGGGCTTGGACCCAGGAAAAGGTCTACAATGAGCAGTTCTTC
>TRBJ2-3|TRBV28|TRBD1|many
CASSPNTDRVRTDTQYF
TGTGCCAGCAGTCCCAACACCGACAGGGTCCGCACAGATACGCAGTATTTT
>TRBJ2-7|TRBV28|TRBD2|once
CASSLGLAGDSYEQYF
TGTGCCAGCAGTTTAGGTTTAGCGGGCGACTCCTACGAGCAGTACTTC
>TRBJ2-7|TRBV12-3/TRBV12-4|TRBD1|-
CASREGQPYEQYF
TGTGCCAGCAGAGAGGGACAGCCCTACGAGCAGTACTTC
>TRBJ2-2|TRBV6-2/TRBV6-3|-|-
CASRPGLNTGELFF
TGTGCCAGCAGACCCGGGCTGAACACCGGGGAGCTGTTTTTT